These T cell receptor beta chains were read from a single sample in a study of blood T cells in healthy people across ages. TCRdb reprocessed the 5' RACE reads with MiXCR, giving one entry per CDR3 protein. This sample has more than 900,000 distinct CDR3 sequences, with almost 30% found just once. The data were also submitted as part of a second study, on T cells of mothers and their children.

The source material was blood. The receptors here all came from a woman in her thirties or forties in good health. The conserved cysteine and the conserved F or W are not part of the CDR3 here. D genes are given only for firm matches.

>TRBJ2-3|.|TRBV28
ASSLYREPNTQY
>TRBJ2-7|.|TRBV29-1
SGWDNSYEQY
>TRBJ1-1|.|TRBV6-1
ASRPDPPSDGEAF
>TRBJ2-3|.|TRBV12-3/TRBV12-4
ASSLGGLVRTDARY
>TRBJ1-1|TRBD1|TRBV7-6
ASSPGGEGDTEAF
>TRBJ2-1|TRBD2|TRBV7-8
ASSLLFRLAGARNEQF
>TRBJ2-3|.|TRBV9
ASSVQGLISDTQY
>TRBJ2-1|.|TRBV4-3
ASSRDIPGGESYNEQF
>TRBJ2-7|TRBD2|TRBV20-1
SARSGGPSYEQY
>TRBJ2-5|.|TRBV3-1
ASSHRGGSLQETQY
>TRBJ2-1|TRBD1|TRBV5-1
ASSLGDRGYEQF
>TRBJ2-7|.|TRBV9
ASSALRDLTTEQY
>TRBJ2-1|TRBD2|TRBV9
ASSDRLAGGYNEQF
>TRBJ2-5|TRBD2|TRBV28
ASSFLAGSYNEQY
>TRBJ1-5|.|TRBV5-5
ASSPGQIHSNQPQH
>TRBJ2-3|.|TRBV5-1
ASSFGQGRADTQY
>TRBJ2-7|TRBD2|TRBV3-1
ASSLRAGGYSYEQY
>TRBJ2-2|.|TRBV7-3
ASSLRGVGNPGELF
>TRBJ1-1|.|TRBV7-3
ASSRGMNTEAF
>TRBJ2-5|.|TRBV5-1
ASSLQAEETQY
>TRBJ2-7|TRBD1|TRBV5-1
ASSRLMGQDYEQY
>TRBJ2-7|TRBD2|TRBV5-1
ASSHGTSADYEQY
>TRBJ2-3|TRBD2|TRBV4-3
ASSPGLGEDAQY
>TRBJ2-5|TRBD1|TRBV9
ASSVSDRGPTETQY
>TRBJ1-1|TRBD1|TRBV2
ATATGQGSVEAF
>TRBJ1-1|.|TRBV3-1
ASSYLSANTEAF
>TRBJ2-1|TRBD2|TRBV6-2/TRBV6-3
ASRYPGLDFLEQF
>TRBJ1-1|TRBD1|TRBV20-1
SASRGHDAEAF
>TRBJ1-1|.|TRBV5-1
ASSLGQLPEAF
>TRBJ2-7|.|TRBV2
ASSVGGTYEQY
>TRBJ1-1|.|TRBV20-1
SANYRVVAF
>TRBJ2-7|.|TRBV3-1
ASSPWGGQQY
>TRBJ1-2|.|TRBV24-1
ATSDTKGQSYGYT
>TRBJ2-1|.|TRBV11-2
ATGRTLNEQF
>TRBJ1-6|.|TRBV5-1
ASSLDAGVGNSPLH
>TRBJ2-6|TRBD1|TRBV20-1
SARGQGSEANVLT
>TRBJ1-4|.|TRBV3-1
ASSQDLVDEKLF
>TRBJ2-5|.|TRBV9
ASSKTGPETQY
>TRBJ2-1|TRBD2|TRBV7-8
ASTLLAGGNEQF
>TRBJ2-3|TRBD2|TRBV15
ATRSGGPGDTQY
>TRBJ2-7|.|TRBV28
ASSLAVGSSYEQY